This TCR beta chain appears in the sequencing data of a study of T cell responses to AZD1222 COVID-19 vaccine. The method was immunoSEQ multiplex PCR; TCRdb's version includes in-frame clones alone and lacks a portion of them. The sample records some 180,000 clones, 91% being singletons. CDR3 size: 16 residues. CDR1 is MDHEN and CDR2 is SYDVKM in the germline V gene. The germline V and J ends were trimmed by 3 bases and 4 bases, with 18 bases remaining between them. The clonotype originates from an adult who received the AZD1222 COVID-19 vaccine. The sequenced sample was peripheral blood, obtained 28 days after the second AZD1222 dose. This sequence joins TRBV28 and TRBJ1-1, with D possibly TRBD1 on 6 matching bases. The CDR3 here is CASSFYRRARGTEAFF. CDR3 nucleotides: TGTGCCAGCAGTTTTTACCGCAGGGCCAGGGGCACTGAAGCTTTCTTT.